This T cell receptor beta chain came from a study of T cell repertoires in cytomegalovirus infection. CDR1 is LGHNA, CDR2 YSLEER, per germline. The CDR3 extends over 17 amino acids. Deletions cut 4 bases from V and 4 bases from J, with 21 bases between. On this clonotype itself: Its antigen remains unknown.

One entry per CDR3 protein, called by TCRdb with MiXCR from the reads. Of approximately 630,000 distinct CDR3 sequences in the sample, 20% to 25% were seen once. Study-wide findings and caveats: It was HLA-C-restricted CMV-specific TCR beta clonotypes that dominated the response ex vivo.

V gene TRBV4-3 combines with J gene TRBJ2-3, with D perhaps given as TRBD1 or TRBD2 (5 bases each). The sample consisted of CD8+ T cells from PBMCs. The receptor was derived from a human donor in good health (CMV status not recorded). Some clones in this sample may be carry-over from other donors' samples. DNA of the CDR3: TGCGCCAGCAGCCTGAGGTTAGGGACCGTGAAGGCAGATACGCAGTATTTT. Translated: CASSLRLGTVKADTQYF.